Below, 19 T cell receptor beta chains from the same sample are listed, as sequenced in a study of T cell repertoires in cytomegalovirus infection. TCRdb re-analysed the reads in MiXCR, keeping a single row per CDR3 protein. Of 90,000 to 120,000 distinct CDR3 sequences listed, approximately 45% were seen once; the top ten hold roughly 74%. These TCRs are of unknown antigen specificity. Sequenced material: CD8+ T cells from cultured PBMCs, taken from culture after CMV antigen stimulation. Receptors originate from a human donor in good health (CMV status not recorded). Some clones in this sample may be carry-over from other donors' samples.

The chain has TRBV6-1 and TRBJ1-3; 8 bases are a match to TRBD1. Looked up from germline, CDR1 is MNHNS and CDR2 is SASEGT. This CDR3 comprises 14 residues. V lost 5 bases and J lost 5; bases outside the gene matches: 5. CDR3 nucleotides: TGTGCCAGCAGTTCCGACAGGGGACGAAACACCATATATTTT. This codes for CASSSDRGRNTIYF.

This clonotype was detected only a few times. V usage is TRBV4-1 and J usage is TRBJ2-5; tentatively, D is TRBD2 (6 bases). Trimming took 6 bases from V and 2 from J, leaving 13 bases between them. The CDR3 consists of 14 residues. Per germline, CDR1 MGHRA and CDR2 YSYEKL. The CDR3 nucleotides are TGCGCCAGCAGGGCCTCCGCGGGACAAGAGACCCAGTACTTC. Translated: CASRASAGQETQYF.

V and J are TRBV4-3 and TRBJ2-1; maybe TRBD1 (5 bases). CDR3 size: 12 residues. CDR1 is LGHNA, CDR2 YSLEER, per germline. The germline V and J ends were trimmed by 3 bases and 8 bases, with 8 bases remaining between them. CDR3 sequence (DNA): TGCGCCAGCAGCCACCTCAGGGATGAGCAGTTCTTC. This gives the protein CASSHLRDEQFF.

The V and J genes are TRBV7-2 and TRBJ1-2; 11 bases line up with TRBD1. The CDR3 covers 15 residues. V shed 5 bases and J 8 bases; nucleotides not matched to a gene: 10. CDR1 SGHTA and CDR2 FQGNSA come from the germline V gene. The CDR3 DNA reads as TGTGCCAGCAGCACCGGACAGGGGGCAGGTCGAGGCTACACCTTC. Its protein is CASSTGQGAGRGYTF.

There are a few counts of this clonotype. The rearrangement links TRBV6-6 to TRBJ2-7; D call uncertain. This CDR3 contains 11 residues. Germline CDR1 and CDR2: MNHNY and SVGAGI (reference sequence). With 9 bases removed from V and 1 base from J, the gap between germline ends came to 7 bases. As DNA, the CDR3 is TGTGCCAGTAGGCTTTCCTACGAGCAGTACTTC. This codes for CASRLSYEQYF.

The chain couples TRBV7-6 to TRBJ2-5; TRBD2 is a possible D gene (7 bases). V was clipped by 7 bases and J by 5 bases, with 14 bases between them. Germline loops: CDR1 SGHVS, CDR2 FNYEAQ. The CDR3 consists of 13 residues. CDR3 sequence: CASTGGQVETQYF. The DNA for the CDR3 is TGTGCCAGCACCGGGGGGCAGGTCGAGACCCAGTACTTC.

The chain carries TRBV15 and TRBJ2-1; D not certain. From germline, CDR1 is LNHNV and CDR2 YYDKDF (reference sequence). The CDR3 consists of 13 residues. The V end was cut by 6 bases, the J end by 2 bases, with 8 bases between. The CDR3 bases are TGTGCCACCAGAACTACCACCTACAATGAGCAGTTCTTC. Its protein product is CATRTTTYNEQFF.

This clonotype was detected a few times. This sequence joins TRBV7-2 and TRBJ2-3; TRBD2 matches 8 bases. The length of the CDR3 is 18 residues. Looked up from germline, CDR1 is SGHTA and CDR2 is FQGNSA. Trimming at V came to 2 bases and at J to 0 bases, leaving 10 bases not matched to a gene. The CDR3 sequence is CASSLRGGGLRSTDTQYF. The DNA of the CDR3 is TGTGCCAGCAGCTTAAGGGGCGGGGGGCTACGGAGCACAGATACGCAGTATTTT. The variable domain in full, completed from reference TRBV7-2 and TRBJ2-3, reads GAGVSQSPSNKVTEKGKDVELRCDPISGHTALYWYRQSLGQGLEFLIYFQGNSAPDKSGLPSDRFSAERTGGSVSTLTIQRTQQEDSAVYLCASSLRGGGLRSTDTQYFGPGTRLTVL.

This clonotype was seen once. V usage is TRBV11-2 and J usage is TRBJ1-2, with D unresolved. The CDR3 consists of 15 residues. The germline V gene has CDR1 SGHAT and CDR2 FQNNGV. V dropped 1 base and J dropped 4 bases, with 13 bases sitting between them. The CDR3 region is CASSLVGGTSYGYTF. Here the CDR3 DNA reads TGTGCCAGCAGCTTAGTCGGCGGAACCTCCTATGGCTACACCTTC.

This clonotype was counted many times. J is TRBJ2-1 and V is TRBV5-4; the D is unclear. This CDR3 has 13 amino acids. The V and J ends lost 4 bases and 5 bases respectively, with 10 bases between them. Germline CDR1 is SGHNT and CDR2 is YYREEE (reference sequence). The CDR3 is CASSIGPNNEQFF. As DNA, the CDR3 is TGTGCCAGCAGCATCGGACCAAACAATGAGCAGTTCTTC. Combining the CDR3 with reference TRBV5-4 and TRBJ2-1 gives the whole variable domain ETGVTQSPTHLIKTRGQQVTLRCSSQSGHNTVSWYQQALGQGPQFIFQYYREEENGRGNFPPRFSGLQFPNYSSELNVNALELDDSALYLCASSIGPNNEQFFGPGTRLTVL.

This clonotype was seen many times. The rearrangement links TRBV7-9 to TRBJ1-1; D gene unclear. The germline CDR1 and CDR2 sequences are SEHNR and FQNEAQ (reference sequence). The CDR3 has 14 residues. The V end lost 10 bases, the J end lost 5 bases, and 20 bases lay between the germline ends. CDR3 DNA: TGTGCCACCCTGCCCCCCCTCGTAGTGACTGAAGCTTTCTTT. This encodes CATLPPLVVTEAFF.

The rearrangement uses TRBV12-3 or TRBV12-4 and TRBJ2-4; 7 bases are shared with TRBD1. This CDR3 is built from 17 residues. Trimming took 3 bases from V and 2 from J; bases not matched to a gene: 10. CDR3 sequence: CASSLYLTGSTKNIQYF. As DNA, the CDR3 is TGTGCCAGCAGTTTGTATCTGACAGGGTCCACCAAAAACATTCAGTACTTC.

The V gene is TRBV27, the J gene TRBJ2-3; D gene ambiguous. V dropped 0 bases and J dropped 1 base, with 11 bases sitting between them. The length of the CDR3 is 16 residues. CDR1 is MNHEY and CDR2 is SMNVEV in the germline V gene (reference sequence). CDR3 in amino acids: CASSLSPRAGTDTQYF. The CDR3 DNA reads as TGTGCCAGCAGTTTATCCCCCCGGGCGGGCACAGATACGCAGTATTTT.

By its share, this clonotype is medium-sized. The CDR3, as DNA: TGTGCCAGCAGCTTAGGTAGGGTCCCCTACGAGCAGTACTTC. Translating gives CASSLGRVPYEQYF. The J gene is TRBJ2-7, the V gene TRBV7-9; D remains ambiguous. The CDR3 extends over 14 amino acids. V was clipped by 1 base and J by 2 bases, with 9 bases between them. Germline assignment: CDR1 SEHNR and CDR2 FQNEAQ (reference sequence).

This clonotype is classed as large. At one end, the junction sequence differs from germline, possibly due to a read error. The genes are TRBV7-9 and TRBJ1-3; the D gene is possibly TRBD1 (5 bases). The CDR3 loop spans 17 amino acids. Germline values: CDR1 SEHNR, CDR2 FQNEAQ (reference sequence). DNA of the CDR3: TGTGCCAGCAGCTTCCACGACCGGCAGGGTTTTGGAAGCACCATATATTTT. Amino acids: CASSFHDRQGFGSTIYF. Based on the CDR3 plus reference TRBV7-9 and TRBJ1-3, the full variable domain is DTGVSQNPRHKITKRGQNVTFRCDPISEHNRLYWYRQTLGQGPEFLTYFQNEAQLEKSRLLSDRFSAERPKGSFSTLEIQRTEQGDSAMYLCASSFHDRQGFGSTIYFGEGSWLTVV.

V gene TRBV19 combines with J gene TRBJ2-4; a possible D gene is TRBD1 (6 bases). The ends were cut back, 4 bases at V and 6 bases at J, with 10 bases in the middle. This CDR3 is built from 13 residues. The V gene's germline CDR1 is LNHDA and CDR2 SQIVND (reference sequence). CDR3 nucleotide sequence: TGTGCCAGTAGTACCCTGGACAGAAACATTCAGTACTTC. It encodes CASSTLDRNIQYF.

This clonotype was counted between two and nine times. V usage is TRBV7-8 and J usage is TRBJ1-2; D remains unclear. This CDR3 is 15 amino acids long. V was cut by 7 bases and J by 8 bases, with 23 bases left in between. Per germline, CDR1 SGHVS and CDR2 FQNEAQ. Here the CDR3 DNA reads TGTGCCAGCACCCTTGACTTCCCATTGTTTGCGGGCTACACCTTC. Protein: CASTLDFPLFAGYTF.

The rearrangement joins TRBV20-1 to TRBJ1-1, with TRBD1 as a possible D gene (5 bases). Germline CDR1 is DFQATT and CDR2 is SNEGSKA (reference sequence). There are 14 residues in the CDR3. V was pared by 0 bases and J by 6 bases, with 14 bases between. The CDR3, as DNA: TGCAGTGCTAGAGATTTAATTGGGACCCCTGAAGCTTTCTTT. Protein sequence: CSARDLIGTPEAFF.

The chain recombines TRBV28 with TRBJ2-3; D may be TRBD2 (7 bases). V was shortened by 3 bases and J by 3 bases, with 19 bases between the two germline ends. The CDR3 has 17 amino acids. CDR1 and CDR2 (germline): MDHEN, SYDVKM. CDR3: CASSFYPQGGGTDTQYF. The CDR3 DNA is TGTGCCAGCAGTTTTTATCCCCAAGGGGGGGGAACAGATACGCAGTATTTT.